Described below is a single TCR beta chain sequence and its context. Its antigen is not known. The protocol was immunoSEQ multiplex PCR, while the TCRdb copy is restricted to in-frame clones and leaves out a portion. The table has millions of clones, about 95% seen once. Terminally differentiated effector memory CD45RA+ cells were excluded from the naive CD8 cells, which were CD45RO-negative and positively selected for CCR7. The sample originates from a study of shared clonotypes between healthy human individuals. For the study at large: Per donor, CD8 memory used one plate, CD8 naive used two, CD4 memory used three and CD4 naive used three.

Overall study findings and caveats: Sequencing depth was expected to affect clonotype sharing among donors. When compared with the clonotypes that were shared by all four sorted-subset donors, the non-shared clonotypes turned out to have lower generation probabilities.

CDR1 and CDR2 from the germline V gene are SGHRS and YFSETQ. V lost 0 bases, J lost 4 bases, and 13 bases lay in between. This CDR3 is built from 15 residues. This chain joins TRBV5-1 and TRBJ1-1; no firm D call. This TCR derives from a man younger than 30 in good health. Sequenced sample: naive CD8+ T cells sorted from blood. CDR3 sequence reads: CASSLGPPGVTEAFF. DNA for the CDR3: TGCGCCAGCAGCTTGGGGCCCCCTGGGGTCACTGAAGCTTTCTTT.